This TCR beta chain was identified in a study of T cells in Graves' hyperthyroidism and ophthalmopathy (dated by TCRdb to the late 2010s). With respect to the entire study: Peripheral blood samples were taken at the time of initial diagnosis, prior to any treatment. In addition, the study compared T-cell repertoires in thyroid tissue and in blood from six Graves' hyperthyroidism patients. Prospective prediction of ophthalmopathy was tested in an independent validation cohort consisting of 18 to 20 hyperthyroidism patients and more than 15 patients who later progressed to ophthalmopathy. Following sampling, methimazole starting at 30 mg daily was given to hyperthyroidism patients, and high-dose intravenous methylprednisolone was given to ophthalmopathy patients. For training and testing, the 95 to 100 patients in the discovery cohort were randomly divided in a 7:3 ratio. To identify distinguishing TCR V-J signatures, a discovery cohort of roughly 100 patients was used, comprising some 43 with Graves' ophthalmopathy and around 60 with stable Graves' hyperthyroidism. The paper reports TCR Vbeta CDR3 sequencing of approximately 130 peripheral blood samples: approximately 41 ophthalmopathy, 70 to 85 hyperthyroidism and roughly 17 progressor patients.

The TCR beta CDR3 regions were amplified from the RNA transcripts. The TCR CDR3 was subjected to a first round of RT-PCR using the HTBI primer set and the Qiagen OneStep RT-PCR kit. The libraries were constructed in a second round of multiplex PCR and then size-selected and purified. Sequencing of the libraries was done on an Illumina HiSeq2000 using paired-end 100 bp reads. Concerning the study's data processing: Raw data were processed with SOAPnuke, discarding reads with adapters, uncalled bases, mean Phred below 15, or no exact constant-primer or identifier match. COPE v1.2.5 was used to merge high-quality paired reads, and clonotypes were defined as unique nucleotide sequences. Clonotypes were aligned to IMGT TRBV, TRBD and TRBJ reference segments using MiTCR v1.1. The analysis was restricted to V-J combinations with a frequency above 0.0001, which together covered 99.2% of the repertoires. The TCS score was defined as F50 (clonal expansion) divided by E x V (chaos), with BLOSUM62-based TCRdist calculated between CDR3 peptides within each V-J. Welch's t-statistics and random forest reduced roughly 500 V-J features to 10 to 15, which were used in a naive Bayes classifier (R e1071). TCRdb reworked the public reads: Q25 trimming with fastp, MiXCR clone assembly, productive beta chains retained. CDR3 protein duplicates are merged, each entry listing the most common genes and DNA. The V and J calls come from TCRdb's annotation, not from the publication. This sample lists approximately 400,000 distinct CDR3 sequences; under 15% were detected once. The top ten hold about 31% of the sample.

A patient counted as having stable Graves' hyperthyroidism if no progression to ophthalmopathy occurred over 18 months of follow-up. Hyperthyroidism patients were newly diagnosed, with disease duration under 2 months, and aged 18 to 65 years. Patients with uncontrolled infections, other autoimmune diseases, pregnancy or lactation were excluded. Clinical symptoms, serum thyroxine and TRAb, thyroid ultrasound, and orbital computed tomography formed the basis for the diagnoses. PBMCs were isolated from more than 9 ml of fresh peripheral blood by Ficoll-Paque density gradient centrifugation. Total RNA was extracted with Trizol reagent, and quality was checked on an Agilent 2100 Bioanalyzer. The germline V gene sets CDR1 to SGDLS and CDR2 to YYNGEE. V loses 3 bases of germline sequence and J loses 2 bases, and the interval between the two ends is 30 bases. The CDR3 measures 21 amino acids from cysteine to phenylalanine. Just CDR3 DNA is preserved here, 63 bases in frame from base 1.

On this clonotype: The antigen it recognizes is unknown. No qualities accompany the bases; no much larger clone lies one base away.

The study at large found these results: A 13 V-J signature model separated ophthalmopathy from stable hyperthyroidism, with about 88% sensitivity and just under 84% specificity in cross-validation and 80%/75% in testing. No statistical method was used to fix the sample size in advance, and group allocation was not hidden from the investigators. In validation, the model predicted progression to ophthalmopathy with around 71% sensitivity and approximately 74% specificity, a median of 6.5 months before onset. Most expanded thyroid clonotypes (frequency above 0.001) were also found in blood, which suggests that blood repertoires may mirror thyroid immune responses.

In this chain, TRBV9 is recombined with TRBJ1-3; matching of 5 bases hints at TRBD1 as the D gene. The sequenced sample was blood. The TCR sequence derives from a woman aged 25 to 39 with Graves' hyperthyroidism. The CDR3 reads CASSAAGTSHNISPPGNTIYF. In nucleotides, the sequence is TGTGCCAGCAGCGCAGCGGGGACTTCTCATAATATCTCTCCGCCTGGAAACACCATATATTTT.